These 32 T cell receptor beta chains share one sample of origin, sequenced in a study of T cells in women clearing cervical HPV infection (dated by TCRdb to about 2018). Preparation of the library involved the immunoSEQ multiplex PCR assay. The clones in this table, taken by TCRdb from immuneACCESS, are in-frame only. Not every clone is retained; where verified, under half of the shortfall comes from an unresolved V gene, and the cause of the rest is unknown. This specimen's table enumerates 20,000 to 25,000 clones. The ten largest clones capture about 9% of the sample. Material for sequencing was blood buffy coat. These receptors all come from a woman between 18 and 70 years old with a cervical HPV16 infection that either progressed to CIN3+ or cleared (not recorded which).

A note on this clone: The read comes to an end 3 residues before the CDR3 does, leaving the germline J gene to fill in the end. The chain employs TRBV2 and TRBJ1-1; possibly TRBD1 for D (6 bases). CDR1 SNHLY and CDR2 FYNNEI come from the germline V gene. V was pared by 4 bases and J by 1 base, with 10 bases between. The CDR3 length is 14 residues. CDR3 bases read: TGTGCCAGCAGTGTAGAGACAGGGAACACTGAA. As protein: CASSVETGNTE. The whole CDR3 sequence reads CASSVETGNTEAFF.

Of note for this clone: The observed sequence ends 3 residues before the CDR3 terminus, with the missing tail filled in from the germline J gene. The chain links TRBV5-1 to TRBJ1-6, with TRBD1 as a possible D gene (5 bases). V was cut by 2 bases and J by 0 bases, with 12 bases left in between. Germline-derived CDR1 and CDR2 are SGHRS and YFSETQ. This CDR3 has 17 residues. Partial CDR3 DNA: TGCGCCAGCAGCTTTATGACAGCCAGCTCCTATAATTCACCC. It encodes CASSFMTASSYNSP. The full CDR3 reads CASSFMTASSYNSPLHF.

Regarding this clone: Read coverage stops 3 residues before the CDR3 terminus; the germline J gene supplies the remainder. V usage is TRBV5-5 and J usage is TRBJ2-1, with 9 bases matching TRBD1. Trimming removed 0 bases from V and 9 bases from J; junction bases left unmatched: 4. Germline lookup yields CDR1 SGHKS and CDR2 YYEKEE (reference sequence). The CDR3 extends over 14 amino acids. CDR3 DNA (partial): TGTGCCAGCAGCTTGGAACAGGGGGCCGGTGAG. Protein: CASSLEQGAGE. The full CDR3 protein is CASSLEQGAGEQFF.

A remark on this clone: The DNA ends 3 residues before the CDR3 does, and the rest of the CDR3 is filled in from the germline J gene. The chain couples TRBV29-1 to TRBJ1-2; TRBD1 matches at 7 bases. The CDR3 has 12 residues. Germline assignment: CDR1 SQVTM and CDR2 ANQGSEA. Losses at the gene ends were 4 bases for V and 5 bases for J; bases not matched to a gene: 4. The CDR3 DNA, read in part, is TGCAGCGTTGTAGGGACAGATTATGGC. Amino acids: CSVVGTDYG. The full CDR3 protein is CSVVGTDYGYTF.

A remark on this clone: The read is 3 residues too short to cover the CDR3 end, so that end is filled in from the germline J gene. This rearrangement joins TRBV7-2 to TRBJ2-7; D gene uncertain. Germline V CDR1 and CDR2: SGHTA, FQGNSA. This CDR3 region has 12 residues. V was clipped by 3 bases and J by 5 bases, with 8 bases between them. The CDR3 sequence: CASSFQFHEQYF. CDR3 DNA (partial): TGTGCCAGCAGCTTCCAGTTCCACGAG.

CDR3 region: CASSIRSGDYGYTF. Partial CDR3 DNA: TGTGCCAGTAGTATTCGTTCGGGGGACTATGGC. The chain employs TRBV19 and TRBJ1-2, with D tentatively TRBD1 (5 bases). Read data end 3 residues before the CDR3 end; the end is taken from the germline J gene. V was pared by 3 bases and J by 3 bases, with 11 bases between. The CDR3 has 14 residues. Germline lookup yields CDR1 LNHDA and CDR2 SQIVND (reference sequence).

Note on this clone: The read halts 3 residues ahead of the CDR3 end, with the missing end drawn from the germline J gene. The rearrangement uses TRBV2 and TRBJ1-3, with no clear D. This CDR3 is built from 14 residues. The ends were cut back, 4 bases at V and 0 bases at J, with 7 bases in the middle. Germline loops: CDR1 SNHLY, CDR2 FYNNEI. Incomplete CDR3 DNA: TGTGCCAGCAGTGGGTCAGTCTCTGGAAACACC. The encoded protein is CASSGSVSGNT. The entire CDR3 sequence reads CASSGSVSGNTIYF.

CDR3 region: CSARISGGVYEQFF. The part of the CDR3 DNA that was read is TGCAGTGCTAGGATTAGCGGGGGGGTATATGAG. V usage is TRBV20-1 and J usage is TRBJ2-1; 11 bases map to TRBD2. The read finishes 3 residues shy of the CDR3 end, and the germline J gene is used to complete it. Losses at the gene ends were 3 bases for V and 8 bases for J; bases not matched to a gene: 6. Germline V lookup: CDR1 DFQATT, CDR2 SNEGSKA (reference sequence). This CDR3 spans 14 amino acids.

About this clone itself: The read finishes 3 residues shy of the CDR3 end, and the germline J gene is used to complete it. The chain recombines TRBV12-3 or TRBV12-4 with TRBJ1-4; the D gene is possibly TRBD1 (5 bases). V was clipped by 6 bases and J by 5 bases, with 16 bases between them. The CDR3 runs to 15 residues. The sequenced part of the CDR3 DNA is TGTGCCAGCAGCGTAGGTGGGCAGGGAAATGAAAAA. It specifies CASSVGGQGNEK. The entire CDR3 is CASSVGGQGNEKLFF.

For this clone: The CDR3 is cut off 3 residues early in the read; its end comes from the germline J gene. The V call is TRBV7-2, the J call TRBJ2-4; 11 bases map to TRBD1. The CDR3 runs 12 residues. The germline gives CDR1 SGHTA, CDR2 FQGNSA. The CDR3 loop is CASSRTGGAQYF. The DNA read from the CDR3 is TGTGCCAGCAGCCGGACAGGGGGCGCT.

A remark on this clone: The read terminates 3 residues before the CDR3 end, so the remaining end is supplied by the germline J gene. The rearrangement joins TRBV9 to TRBJ1-2; TRBD1 is a possible D gene (6 bases). V was pared by 3 bases and J by 6 bases, with 24 bases between. The CDR3 runs to 17 residues. The germline V gene has CDR1 SGDLS and CDR2 YYNGEE. Incomplete CDR3 DNA: TGTGCCAGCAGCGCTCAGGCCACAGGGTCTATGGTCGATGGC. This translates into CASSAQATGSMVDG. In full, the CDR3 is CASSAQATGSMVDGYTF.

A note on this clone: The read ends 3 residues early relative to the CDR3; the germline J gene fills the gap. V gene TRBV20-1 combines with J gene TRBJ1-4; no firm D call. The CDR3 extends over 16 amino acids. V was pared by 1 base and J by 4 bases, with 16 bases between. In germline, CDR1 is DFQATT, CDR2 SNEGSKA (reference sequence). CDR3 DNA, as far as it was read: TGCAGTGCTAGAGCCCACCCCGGGCGGGGTAATGAAAAA. It is translated as CSARAHPGRGNEK. The CDR3 in full is CSARAHPGRGNEKLFF.

Notes on this clone: The read stops 3 residues short of the end of the CDR3; the missing end is completed from the germline J gene. The J gene is TRBJ1-1, the V gene TRBV5-1; D unresolved. Trimming left V 0 bases short and J 0 bases short, with 6 bases between. The CDR3 spans 14 residues. The germline V gene encodes CDR1 SGHRS and CDR2 YFSETQ. The CDR3 sequence: CASSLASLNTEAFF. CDR3 bases read: TGCGCCAGCAGCTTGGCCTCCTTGAACACTGAA.

A remark on this clone: From the germline J gene comes the end of the CDR3, since the read stops 3 residues before it. The chain combines TRBV6-1 with TRBJ1-1, with 7 bases identical to TRBD1. V gave up 4 bases and J gave up 7 bases; unmatched junction bases: 15. This CDR3 has 16 amino acids. In germline, CDR1 is MNHNS, CDR2 SASEGT. The covered CDR3 bases are TGTGCCAGCAGTGGATTAAGAGTGAAGGGGGCAGGTGAA. Amino acid sequence: CASSGLRVKGAGE. The complete CDR3 sequence is CASSGLRVKGAGEAFF.

As for this clone: Read sequence stops 3 residues before the CDR3 end, and the germline J gene provides the missing end. J is TRBJ1-3 and V is TRBV29-1; D remains ambiguous. This CDR3 contains 11 residues. From germline, CDR1 is SQVTM and CDR2 ANQGSEA. Trimming cost V 4 bases and J 4 bases, with 5 bases left between them. CDR3 loop: CSVVVGNTIYF. The CDR3 bases that were read are TGCAGCGTTGTAGTGGGAAACACC.

Comments on this clone: From the germline J gene comes the end of the CDR3, since the read stops 3 residues before it. This chain links TRBV6-1 with TRBJ1-4; a weak D match, TRBD1 (5 bases). V was pared by 1 base and J by 6 bases, with 9 bases between. Germline assignment: CDR1 MNHNS and CDR2 SASEGT. The CDR3 consists of 14 residues. The sequenced part of the CDR3 DNA is TGTGCCAGCAGTGAAGACAGGTTAGATGAAAAA. This encodes CASSEDRLDEK. The entire CDR3 reads CASSEDRLDEKLFF.

Comment on this clone: The read gets to within 3 residues of the CDR3 end, and the germline J gene fills in the rest. The chain uses TRBV5-1 and TRBJ2-2; 12 bases fit TRBD1. V lost 1 base and J lost 1; bases outside the gene matches: 5. Germline loops: CDR1 SGHRS, CDR2 YFSETQ. This CDR3 has 18 amino acids. The DNA read from the CDR3 is TGCGCCAGCAGCTTGCGGGGACAGGGGGCGTTGAACACCGGGGAG. Protein: CASSLRGQGALNTGE. The complete CDR3 sequence is CASSLRGQGALNTGELFF.

A remark on this clone: With the read ending 3 residues before the CDR3 end, the germline J gene is used to fill in that end. The chain links TRBV7-9 to TRBJ2-1; 12 bases fit TRBD2. The CDR3 has 15 residues. Looked up from germline, CDR1 is SEHNR and CDR2 is FQNEAQ (reference sequence). V shed 3 bases, J shed 5 bases, and the junction held 2 bases outside the gene matches. The covered CDR3 bases are TGTGCCAGCAGCTTTGGACTAGCGGGGAACAATGAG. It codes for CASSFGLAGNNE. The entire CDR3 protein is CASSFGLAGNNEQFF.

Note on this clone: The observed sequence ends 3 residues before the CDR3 terminus, with the missing tail filled in from the germline J gene. The chain couples TRBV5-6 to TRBJ1-2; D is undetermined. Germline lookup yields CDR1 SGHDT and CDR2 YYEEEE. The CDR3 is 14 amino acids. Trimming took 1 base from V and 4 from J, leaving 11 bases between them. The sequenced CDR3 bases are TGTGCCAGCAGCTTGTCGGGGATTTCCTATGGC. Residues: CASSLSGISYG. The entire CDR3 reads CASSLSGISYGYTF.

As to this clone: The CDR3 end is not reached by the read, which stops 3 residues before it; the germline J gene fills it in. J is TRBJ1-2 and V is TRBV6-2 or TRBV6-3, with 7 bases fitting TRBD1. Germline V CDR1 and CDR2: MNHEY, SVGEGT. This CDR3 contains 15 residues. CDR3 DNA, as far as it was read: TGTGCCAGCAGCGCTAGTCCGGACAGGTTAAAGGAC. Residues: CASSASPDRLKD. The CDR3 reads in full as CASSASPDRLKDYTF.

As for this clone: The read comes to an end 3 residues before the CDR3 does, leaving the germline J gene to fill in the end. The chain joins TRBV6-2 or TRBV6-3 to TRBJ1-2; the D gene is possibly TRBD1 (5 bases). From germline, CDR1 is MNHEY and CDR2 SVGEGT. The CDR3 extends over 15 amino acids. The CDR3 loop is CASSYWRGGANDYTF. Incomplete CDR3 DNA: TGTGCCAGCAGTTACTGGCGGGGAGGGGCAAATGAC.

Comment on this clone: Sequencing ends 3 residues short of the CDR3 end; the germline J gene provides the rest. The chain has TRBV12-3 or TRBV12-4 and TRBJ1-2, with TRBD1 matching over 10 bases. The V and J ends lost 1 base and 6 bases, in that order; junction bases with no gene match: 2. The CDR3 has 14 amino acids. The CDR3 protein is CASSLVGQGDGYTF. Partial CDR3 DNA: TGTGCCAGCAGTTTAGTCGGACAGGGGGATGGC.

A remark on this clone: Read sequence stops 3 residues before the CDR3 end, and the germline J gene provides the missing end. This chain connects TRBV7-3 to TRBJ2-7, with 7 nucleotides matching TRBD2. Per germline, CDR1 SGHTA and CDR2 FQGTGA. The V gene end was trimmed by 0 bases and the J gene end by 3 bases; junction bases not matched to a gene: 5. The CDR3 spans 15 residues. The CDR3 loop reads CASSLTGGDYYEQYF. The sequenced part of the CDR3 DNA is TGTGCCAGCAGCTTAACGGGAGGGGATTACTACGAG.

The CDR3 loop is CASSETATRVLFF. CDR3 bases read: TGTGCCAGTAGCGAAACGGCTACCAGGGTG. The chain joins TRBV19 to TRBJ2-2; weak D call: TRBD1 (5 bases). The read ends 3 residues before the CDR3 terminus; that terminus is restored from the germline J gene. Germline lookup yields CDR1 LNHDA and CDR2 SQIVND (reference sequence). There are 13 residues in the CDR3.

With regard to this clone: With the read ending 3 residues before the CDR3 end, the germline J gene is used to fill in that end. This chain uses TRBV7-3 with TRBJ2-3; 10 nucleotides align to TRBD2. Germline loops: CDR1 SGHTA, CDR2 FQGTGA. The CDR3 totals 16 residues. Losses at the gene ends were 5 bases for V and 0 bases for J; bases not matched to a gene: 5. The CDR3: CASSITSGASTDTQYF. The part of the CDR3 DNA that was read is TGTGCCAGCAGCATCACTAGCGGGGCTAGCACAGATACG. Drawing the rest from reference TRBV7-3 and TRBJ2-3, the complete variable domain is GAGVSQTPSNKVTEKGKYVELRCDPISGHTALYWYRQSLGQGPEFLIYFQGTGAADDSGLPNDRFFAVRPEGSVSTLKIQRTERGDSAVYLCASSITSGASTDTQYFGPGTRLTVL.

About this clone: The read stops 3 residues short of the end of the CDR3; the missing end is completed from the germline J gene. This sequence joins TRBV5-1 and TRBJ1-6, with D possibly being TRBD1 (6 bases). This CDR3 is 14 amino acids long. CDR1 and CDR2 from the germline V gene are SGHRS and YFSETQ. V was cut by 0 bases and J by 7 bases, with 8 bases left in between. The DNA read from the CDR3 is TGCGCCAGCAGCTTGGATACAGGGAATTCACCC. Amino acids: CASSLDTGNSP. The CDR3 as a whole reads CASSLDTGNSPLHF.

Concerning this clone: The CDR3 extends 3 residues past the end of the read, so its final part is completed from the germline J gene. The rearrangement uses TRBV7-9 and TRBJ2-1; TRBD2 aligns across 8 bases. The CDR3 is 14 residues long. The trim removed 8 bases at V and 1 base at J, leaving 4 bases unmatched. CDR1 SEHNR and CDR2 FQNEAQ come from the germline V gene (reference sequence). The sequenced CDR3 bases are TGTGCCAGCCCGAGCGGGGGTTCCTACAATGAG. Translated: CASPSGGSYNE. The full CDR3 protein reads CASPSGGSYNEQFF.

In regard to this clone: Sequencing ends 3 residues short of the CDR3 end; the germline J gene provides the rest. The rearrangement joins TRBV20-1 to TRBJ2-1; 9 bases are shared with TRBD2. The junction had 7 bases not matched to a gene; V was cut back by 0 bases and J by 4 bases. Germline V gene data show CDR1 as DFQATT and CDR2 as SNEGSKA (reference sequence). The length of the CDR3 is 16 residues. This chain's CDR3 is CSARDPRGGRYNEQFF. The CDR3 bases that were read are TGCAGTGCTAGAGATCCGCGGGGGGGAAGATACAATGAG.

Concerning this clone: Read coverage stops 3 residues before the CDR3 terminus; the germline J gene supplies the remainder. The chain recombines TRBV7-9 with TRBJ1-2, with D hard to call. The CDR3 has 14 amino acids. The germline V gene has CDR1 SEHNR and CDR2 FQNEAQ (reference sequence). The sequenced part of the CDR3 DNA is TGTGCCAGCAGCTTAGACTATTTGGCGCGCGAC. Amino acid sequence: CASSLDYLARD. Given in full, the CDR3 is CASSLDYLARDYTF. The variable domain in full, completed from reference TRBV7-9 and TRBJ1-2, reads DTGVSQNPRHKITKRGQNVTFRCDPISEHNRLYWYRQTLGQGPEFLTYFQNEAQLEKSRLLSDRFSAERPKGSFSTLEIQRTEQGDSAMYLCASSLDYLARDYTFGSGTRLTVV.

As regards this clone: The read terminates 3 residues before the CDR3 end, so the remaining end is supplied by the germline J gene. J is TRBJ2-5 and V is TRBV11-2; possibly TRBD1 for D (7 bases). CDR1 is SGHAT and CDR2 is FQNNGV in the germline V gene. Trimming removed 7 bases at V and 6 bases at J, with 18 bases between. The CDR3 covers 14 residues. Here the CDR3 reads CASMEGAVGKTQYF. The sequenced CDR3 bases are TGTGCCAGCATGGAGGGGGCGGTTGGGAAGACC.

Regarding this clone: The CDR3 end lies 3 residues beyond the end of the read and is filled in from the germline J gene. Additional DNA sequences in this sample encode the identical CDR3. V gene TRBV7-2 combines with J gene TRBJ2-7, with TRBD1 identical over 10 bases. V shed 3 bases, J shed 4 bases, and the junction held 6 bases outside the gene matches. The V gene's germline CDR1 is SGHTA and CDR2 FQGNSA. The CDR3 totals 15 residues. CDR3 loop: CASSFQTGGLYEQYF. The CDR3 DNA, read in part, is TGTGCCAGCAGCTTTCAGACAGGGGGCTTGTACGAG.

Concerning this clone itself: The sequenced fragment ends 3 residues before the CDR3 boundary, so the rest is inferred from the germline J gene. The chain links TRBV7-9 to TRBJ2-7; D may be TRBD2 (7 bases). CDR1 and CDR2 from the germline V gene are SEHNR and FQNEAQ (reference sequence). CDR3 length: 14 amino acids. The germline V and J ends were trimmed by 3 bases and 6 bases, with 15 bases remaining between them. The CDR3 protein is CASSFGGRGSEQYF. The sequenced part of the CDR3 DNA is TGTGCCAGCAGCTTCGGAGGGAGGGGGTCCGAG.